The rows below give T cell receptor beta chains drawn from one sample of a study of blood T cell repertoires in COVID-19. Sequenced by immunoSEQ multiplex PCR; TCRdb stores in-frame clones only, minus some. Among some 170,000 clones, 82% were seen once, and the ten largest hold about 8.4%. Sample: peripheral blood. Receptor source: a woman aged 65 to 85 with acute or convalescent COVID-19. The CDR3 runs from the conserved cysteine through the conserved F or W.

j_gene	v_gene	CDR3aa
TRBJ2-1	TRBV2	CASSEDRYSYNEQFF
TRBJ2-5	TRBV2	CASSGSLADQETQYF
TRBJ2-3	TRBV4-1	CASSVLISSGSLADTQYF
TRBJ2-3	TRBV5-1	CASSLAASGSTDTQYF
TRBJ1-1	TRBV6-2/TRBV6-3	CASSILHRDVDTEAFF
TRBJ1-5	TRBV4-3	CASSQGRARNQPQHF
TRBJ2-2	TRBV7-2	CASRSYTSGGNTGELFF
TRBJ2-3	TRBV7-2	CASSLVGDFSTDTQYF
TRBJ2-3	TRBV5-4	CASSQDGRPDTQYF
TRBJ2-7	TRBV2	CASSDSGQTYYEQYF
TRBJ1-2	TRBV6-4	CASSGRSNRTGGYGYTF
TRBJ2-3	TRBV4-2	CASSQQSGTADTQYF
TRBJ2-7	TRBV4-2	CASSQDGGQGTTYEQYF